This T cell receptor (beta chain) was identified in a study of shared clonotypes between healthy human individuals. Study-level results: Clonotypes shared by all four sorted-subset donors had higher generation probabilities than non-shared clonotypes. Rarefaction showed that sequencing of sorted subsets was incomplete (despite large depth).

The V segment lost 4 bases and the J segment 7 bases; nucleotides outside the gene matches: 8. The CDR3 runs 15 residues. CDR1 and CDR2 from the germline V gene are SEHNR and FQNEAQ (reference sequence). In the authors' methods: Junction-only sequences produced by ImmunoSEQ had no quality scores, so filtering differed. Clones were sequenced by immunoSEQ multiplex PCR, and TCRdb holds only the in-frame ones, with some missing. The D gene and trimming were derived from the DNA, and the V and J assignments and clone size from that table. Seen here are 600,000 or so clones, about 98% observed once, and the top ten hold approximately 0.33%. CD8 cells regarded as naive lacked CD45RO, were positively chosen for CCR7, and omitted terminally differentiated effector memory CD45RA+ cells. Details on this clone: What it binds is unknown.

The sequence was collected from a young man in good health. Sample: naive CD8+ T cells sorted from blood. The chain employs TRBV7-9 and TRBJ2-7; 12 bases line up with TRBD1. CDR3 in amino acids: CASSSPRDRGREQYF. The CDR3 nucleotides are TGTGCCAGCAGCTCCCCTCGGGACAGGGGGCGGGAGCAGTACTTC.